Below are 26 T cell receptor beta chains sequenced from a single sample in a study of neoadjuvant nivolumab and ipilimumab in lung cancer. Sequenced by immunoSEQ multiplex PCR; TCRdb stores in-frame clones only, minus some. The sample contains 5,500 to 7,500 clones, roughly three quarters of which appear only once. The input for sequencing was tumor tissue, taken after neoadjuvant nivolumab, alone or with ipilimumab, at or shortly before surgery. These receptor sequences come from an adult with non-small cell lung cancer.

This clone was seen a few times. CDR3 region: CASSLGRSTDTQYF. In DNA form, the CDR3 reads TGTGCCAGCAGCTTAGGGCGAAGCACAGATACGCAGTATTTT. This chain uses TRBV11-2 with TRBJ2-3; the D is unclear. Trimming removed 1 base at V and 0 bases at J, with 5 bases between. The CDR3 spans 14 residues. Germline CDR1 reads SGHAT; CDR2 reads FQNNGV.

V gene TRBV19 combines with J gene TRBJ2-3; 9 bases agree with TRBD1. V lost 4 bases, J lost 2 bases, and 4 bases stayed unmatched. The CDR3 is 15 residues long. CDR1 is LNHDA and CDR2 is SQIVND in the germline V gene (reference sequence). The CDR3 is CASSTGTGNTDTQYF. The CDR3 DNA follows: TGTGCCAGTAGTACCGGGACAGGGAACACAGATACGCAGTATTTT.

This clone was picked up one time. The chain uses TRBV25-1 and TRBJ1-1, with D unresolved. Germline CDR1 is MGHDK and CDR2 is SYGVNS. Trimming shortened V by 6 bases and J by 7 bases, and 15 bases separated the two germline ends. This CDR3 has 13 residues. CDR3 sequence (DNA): TGTGCCAGCAGGGACTGGGGATTGGGTGAAGCTTTCTTT. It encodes CASRDWGLGEAFF.

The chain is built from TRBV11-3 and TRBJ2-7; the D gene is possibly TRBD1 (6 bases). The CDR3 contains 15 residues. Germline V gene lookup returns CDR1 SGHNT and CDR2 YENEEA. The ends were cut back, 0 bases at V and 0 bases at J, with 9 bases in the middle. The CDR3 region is CASSLEAGDSYEQYF. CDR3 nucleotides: TGTGCCAGCAGCTTAGAGGCAGGGGACTCCTACGAGCAGTACTTC. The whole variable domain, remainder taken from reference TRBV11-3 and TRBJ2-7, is EAGVVQSPRYKIIEKKQPVAFWCNPISGHNTLYWYLQNLGQGPELLIRYENEEAVDDSQLPKDRFSAERLKGVDSTLKIQPAELGDSAVYLCASSLEAGDSYEQYFGPGTRLTVT.

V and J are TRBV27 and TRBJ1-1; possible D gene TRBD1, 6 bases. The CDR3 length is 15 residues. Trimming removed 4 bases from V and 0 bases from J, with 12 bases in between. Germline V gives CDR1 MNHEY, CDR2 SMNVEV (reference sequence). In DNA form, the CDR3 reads TGTGCCAGCAGTTCCCGGACAGCAATGAACACTGAAGCTTTCTTT. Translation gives CASSSRTAMNTEAFF.

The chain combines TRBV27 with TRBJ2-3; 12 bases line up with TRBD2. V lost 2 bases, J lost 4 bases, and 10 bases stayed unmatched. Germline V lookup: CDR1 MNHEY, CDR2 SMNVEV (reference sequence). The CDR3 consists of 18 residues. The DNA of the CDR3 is TGTGCCAGCAGTTTACGGACGACTAGCGGGAGAAGGCCAGATACGCAGTATTTT. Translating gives CASSLRTTSGRRPDTQYF.

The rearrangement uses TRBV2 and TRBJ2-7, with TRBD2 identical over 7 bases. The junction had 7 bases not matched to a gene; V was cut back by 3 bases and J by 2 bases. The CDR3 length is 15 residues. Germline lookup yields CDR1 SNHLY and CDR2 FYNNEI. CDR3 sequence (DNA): TGTGCCAGCAGTGAGCAAGCGGGAACGACCTACGAGCAGTACTTC. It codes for CASSEQAGTTYEQYF.

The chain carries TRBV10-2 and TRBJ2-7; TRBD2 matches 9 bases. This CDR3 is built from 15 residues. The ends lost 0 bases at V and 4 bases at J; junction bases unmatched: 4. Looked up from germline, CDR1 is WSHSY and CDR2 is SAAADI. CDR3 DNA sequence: TGCGCCAGCAGTGAGTCTCCGCGGGAGGGTTACGAGCAGTACTTC. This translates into CASSESPREGYEQYF.

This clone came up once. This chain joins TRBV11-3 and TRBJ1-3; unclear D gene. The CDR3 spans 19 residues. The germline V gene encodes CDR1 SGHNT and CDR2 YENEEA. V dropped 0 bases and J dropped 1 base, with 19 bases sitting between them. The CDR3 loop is CASSLDFHPRSASGNTIYF. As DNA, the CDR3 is TGTGCCAGCAGCTTAGATTTTCACCCCCGAAGCGCTTCTGGAAACACCATATATTTT.

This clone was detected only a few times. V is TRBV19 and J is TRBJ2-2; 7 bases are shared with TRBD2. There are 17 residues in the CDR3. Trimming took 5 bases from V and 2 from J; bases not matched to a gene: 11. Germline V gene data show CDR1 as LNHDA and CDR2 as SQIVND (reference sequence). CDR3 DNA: TGTGCCAGTAGTCCACACTCTAGCGGATTAAACACCGGGGAGCTGTTTTTT. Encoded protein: CASSPHSSGLNTGELFF.

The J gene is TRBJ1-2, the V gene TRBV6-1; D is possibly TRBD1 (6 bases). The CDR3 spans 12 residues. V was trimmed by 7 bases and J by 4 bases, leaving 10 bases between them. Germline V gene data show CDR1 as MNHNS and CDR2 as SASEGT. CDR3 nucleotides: TGTGCCAGCACTGACAGGTTCTATGGCTACACCTTC. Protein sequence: CASTDRFYGYTF.

The CDR3 nucleotides read TGTGCCAGCAGCTTGGGGATGGGGGCTGAAGCTTTCTTT. This translates into CASSLGMGAEAFF. The chain is built from TRBV7-3 and TRBJ1-1; TRBD1 is a possible D gene (5 bases). The CDR3 totals 13 residues. Per germline, CDR1 SGHTA and CDR2 FQGTGA. V gave up 3 bases and J gave up 6 bases, with 11 bases separating them.

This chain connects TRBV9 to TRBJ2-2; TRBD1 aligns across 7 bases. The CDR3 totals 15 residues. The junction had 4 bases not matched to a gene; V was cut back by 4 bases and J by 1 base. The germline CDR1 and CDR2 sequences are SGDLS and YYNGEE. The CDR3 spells CASSPRDRNTGELFF. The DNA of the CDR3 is TGTGCCAGCAGCCCCCGGGACAGGAACACCGGGGAGCTGTTTTTT.

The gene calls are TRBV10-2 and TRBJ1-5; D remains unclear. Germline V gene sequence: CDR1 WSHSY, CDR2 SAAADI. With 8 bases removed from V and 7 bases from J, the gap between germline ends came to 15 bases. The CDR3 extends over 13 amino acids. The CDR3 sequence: CASGVGSGQPQHF. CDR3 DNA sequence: TGCGCCAGCGGGGTGGGGTCGGGGCAGCCCCAGCATTTT.

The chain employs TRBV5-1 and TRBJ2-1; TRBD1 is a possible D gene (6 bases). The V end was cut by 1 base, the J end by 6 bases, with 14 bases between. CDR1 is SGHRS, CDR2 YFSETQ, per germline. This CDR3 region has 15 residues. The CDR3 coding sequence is TGCGCCAGCAGCTTGTATCAGGGGCAAGGCAATGAGCAGTTCTTC. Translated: CASSLYQGQGNEQFF. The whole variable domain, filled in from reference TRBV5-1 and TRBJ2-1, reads KAGVTQTPRYLIKTRGQQVTLSCSPISGHRSVSWYQQTPGQGLQFLFEYFSETQRNKGNFPGRFSGRQFSNSRSEMNVSTLELGDSALYLCASSLYQGQGNEQFFGPGTRLTVL.

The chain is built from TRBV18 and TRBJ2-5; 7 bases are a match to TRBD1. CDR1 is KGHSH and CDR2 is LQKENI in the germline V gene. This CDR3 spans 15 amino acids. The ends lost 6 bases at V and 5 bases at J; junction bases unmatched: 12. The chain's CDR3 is CASSPADRTKETQYF. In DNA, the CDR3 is TGTGCCAGCTCCCCCGCGGACAGGACCAAGGAGACCCAGTACTTC.

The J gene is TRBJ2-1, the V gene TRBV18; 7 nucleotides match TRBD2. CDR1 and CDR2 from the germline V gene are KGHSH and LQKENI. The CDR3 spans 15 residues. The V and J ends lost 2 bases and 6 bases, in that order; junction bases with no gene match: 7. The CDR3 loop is CASSPSAGYANEQFF. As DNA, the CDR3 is TGTGCCAGCTCACCATCAGCGGGATACGCCAATGAGCAGTTCTTC.

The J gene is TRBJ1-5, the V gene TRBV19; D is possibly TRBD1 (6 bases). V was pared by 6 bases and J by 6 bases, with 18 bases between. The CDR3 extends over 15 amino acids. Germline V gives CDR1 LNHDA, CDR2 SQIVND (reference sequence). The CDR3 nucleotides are TGTGCCAGTAGCGTCACAGGGATAGTAGGTCAGCCCCAGCATTTT. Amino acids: CASSVTGIVGQPQHF.

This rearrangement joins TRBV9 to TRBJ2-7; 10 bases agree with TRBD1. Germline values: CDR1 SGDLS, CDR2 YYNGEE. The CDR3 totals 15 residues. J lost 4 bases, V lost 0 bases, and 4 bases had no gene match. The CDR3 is CASSVGGTGEYEQYF. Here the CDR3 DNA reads TGTGCCAGCAGCGTAGGAGGGACAGGGGAATACGAGCAGTACTTC.

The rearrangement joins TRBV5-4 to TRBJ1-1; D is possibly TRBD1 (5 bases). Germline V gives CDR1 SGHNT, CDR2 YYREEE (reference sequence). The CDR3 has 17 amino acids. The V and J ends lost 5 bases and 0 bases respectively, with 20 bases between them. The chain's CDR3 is CASRLDRPNFMNTEAFF. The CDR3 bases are TGTGCCAGCAGACTAGACAGACCGAACTTCATGAACACTGAAGCTTTCTTT.

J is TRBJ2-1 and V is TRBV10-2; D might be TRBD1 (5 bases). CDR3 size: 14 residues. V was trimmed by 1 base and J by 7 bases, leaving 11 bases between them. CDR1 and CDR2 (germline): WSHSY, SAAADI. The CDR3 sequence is CASSEWQGENEQFF. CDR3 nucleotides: TGCGCCAGCAGTGAGTGGCAGGGTGAAAATGAGCAGTTCTTC.

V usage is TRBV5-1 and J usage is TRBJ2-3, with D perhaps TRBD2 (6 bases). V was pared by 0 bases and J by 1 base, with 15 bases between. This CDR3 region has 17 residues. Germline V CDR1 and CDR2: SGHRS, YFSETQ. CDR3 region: CASSLAMGGTRTDTQYF. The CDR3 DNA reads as TGCGCCAGCAGCTTGGCCATGGGCGGGACCCGCACAGATACGCAGTATTTT. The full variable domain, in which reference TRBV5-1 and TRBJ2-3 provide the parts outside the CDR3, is KAGVTQTPRYLIKTRGQQVTLSCSPISGHRSVSWYQQTPGQGLQFLFEYFSETQRNKGNFPGRFSGRQFSNSRSEMNVSTLELGDSALYLCASSLAMGGTRTDTQYFGPGTRLTVL.

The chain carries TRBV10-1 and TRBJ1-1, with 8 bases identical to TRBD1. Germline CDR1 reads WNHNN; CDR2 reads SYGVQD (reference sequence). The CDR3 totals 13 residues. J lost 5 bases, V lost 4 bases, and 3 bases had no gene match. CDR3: CASSGTGRTEAFF. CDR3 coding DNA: TGCGCCAGCAGTGGGACAGGGAGAACTGAAGCTTTCTTT.

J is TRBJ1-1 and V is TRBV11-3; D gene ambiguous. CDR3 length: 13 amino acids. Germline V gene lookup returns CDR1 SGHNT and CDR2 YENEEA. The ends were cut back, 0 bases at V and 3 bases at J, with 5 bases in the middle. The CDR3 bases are TGTGCCAGCAGCTTAGAGGAGGACACTGAAGCTTTCTTT. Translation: CASSLEEDTEAFF.

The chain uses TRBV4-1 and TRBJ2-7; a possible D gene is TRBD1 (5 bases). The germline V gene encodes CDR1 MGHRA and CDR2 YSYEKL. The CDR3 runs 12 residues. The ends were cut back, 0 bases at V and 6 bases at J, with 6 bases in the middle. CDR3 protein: CASSQDRVEQYF. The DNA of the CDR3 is TGCGCCAGCAGCCAAGACAGGGTCGAGCAGTACTTC.

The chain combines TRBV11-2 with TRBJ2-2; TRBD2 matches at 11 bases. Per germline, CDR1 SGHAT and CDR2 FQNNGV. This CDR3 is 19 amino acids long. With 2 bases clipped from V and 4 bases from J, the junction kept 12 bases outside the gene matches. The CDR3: CASSLWGSGRAVGTGELFF. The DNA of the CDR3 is TGTGCCAGCAGCTTATGGGGTAGCGGGAGGGCCGTGGGCACCGGGGAGCTGTTTTTT.